Listed here is a single T cell receptor (beta chain). The data stem from a study of early T cells in non-severe SARS-CoV-2 infection. Germline CDR1 reads MNHEY; CDR2 reads SMNVEV (reference sequence). The CDR3 runs to 14 residues. The trim removed 6 bases at V and 4 bases at J, leaving 8 bases unmatched. TCRdb independently ran MiXCR on the 5' RACE reads; one entry per CDR3 protein. The data show more than 35,000 distinct CDR3 sequences, roughly 3.9% seen once. This clonotype originated in an adult who was a healthcare worker with PCR-confirmed SARS-CoV-2 infection or an uninfected control (not recorded which). The specimen was whole blood. This chain uses TRBV27 with TRBJ1-2; 7 bases map to TRBD1. CDR3 sequence: CASRPIGTAYGYTF. The DNA of the CDR3 is TGTGCCAGCAGACCGATAGGGACAGCCTATGGCTACACCTTC.